Listed here is a single TCR beta chain. Its target is unknown. The source of the sample is a study of cytotoxic CD8 clonotypes in ibrutinib-treated CLL. Study in general: Enrolment comprised about 10 relapsed/refractory and about 14 treatment-naive patients; fewer than 18 were IGHV unmutated. With a range of 6 to 36, the median treatment time before response samples were taken was 12 to 13 months. Points from the study as a whole: Public clonotypes, rarely seen, contracted or held steady on treatment.

Measured with immunoSEQ multiplex PCR; TCRdb has only the in-frame clones, and not every one. The sample has fewer than 50,000 clones; just over 65% are singletons. The receptor's source is a human donor with chronic lymphocytic leukemia. Sequencing used PBMCs, obtained after 24 months of ibrutinib treatment.

The CDR3, as DNA: TGTGCCAGCAGCTTAGTGGGTGGCACTGAAGCTTTCTTT. It yields the protein CASSLVGGTEAFF. The rearrangement links TRBV13 to TRBJ1-1; no reliable D call. CDR3 length equals 13 residues. Germline assignment: CDR1 PRHDT and CDR2 FYEKMQ (reference sequence). Trimming removed 1 base at V and 4 bases at J, with 7 bases between.